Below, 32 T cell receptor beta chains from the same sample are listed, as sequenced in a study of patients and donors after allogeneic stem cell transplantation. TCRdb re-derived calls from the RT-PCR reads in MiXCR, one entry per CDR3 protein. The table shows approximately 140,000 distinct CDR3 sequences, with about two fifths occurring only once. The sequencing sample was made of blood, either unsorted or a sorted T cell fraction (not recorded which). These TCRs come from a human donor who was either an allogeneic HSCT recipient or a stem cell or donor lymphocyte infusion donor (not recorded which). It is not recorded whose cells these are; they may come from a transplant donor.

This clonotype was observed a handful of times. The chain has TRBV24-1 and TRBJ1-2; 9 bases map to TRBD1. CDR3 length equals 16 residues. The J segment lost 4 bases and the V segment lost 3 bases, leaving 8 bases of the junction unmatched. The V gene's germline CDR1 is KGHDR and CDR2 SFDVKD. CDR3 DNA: TGTGCCACCAGTGATGGACCGGGACAGGGCCTCTATGGCTACACCTTC. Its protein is CATSDGPGQGLYGYTF.

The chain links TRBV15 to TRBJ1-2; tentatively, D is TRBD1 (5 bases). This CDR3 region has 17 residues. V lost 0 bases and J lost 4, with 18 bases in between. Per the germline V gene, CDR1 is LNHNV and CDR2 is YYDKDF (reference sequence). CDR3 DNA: TGTGCCACCAGCAGAGATATATACAGGAGGCCTACCTATGGCTACACCTTC. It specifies CATSRDIYRRPTYGYTF. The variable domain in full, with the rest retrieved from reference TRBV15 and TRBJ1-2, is DAMVIQNPRYQVTQFGKPVTLSCSQTLNHNVMYWYQQKSSQAPKLLFHYYDKDFNNEADTPDNFQSRRPNTSFCFLDIRSPGLGDTAMYLCATSRDIYRRPTYGYTFGSGTRLTVV.

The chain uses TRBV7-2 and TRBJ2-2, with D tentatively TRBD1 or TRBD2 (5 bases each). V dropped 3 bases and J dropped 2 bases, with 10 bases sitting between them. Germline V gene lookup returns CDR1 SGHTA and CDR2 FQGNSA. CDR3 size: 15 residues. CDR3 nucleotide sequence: TGTGCCAGCAGCTTCGTGGGACGAAACACCGGGGAGCTGTTTTTT. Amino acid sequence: CASSFVGRNTGELFF.

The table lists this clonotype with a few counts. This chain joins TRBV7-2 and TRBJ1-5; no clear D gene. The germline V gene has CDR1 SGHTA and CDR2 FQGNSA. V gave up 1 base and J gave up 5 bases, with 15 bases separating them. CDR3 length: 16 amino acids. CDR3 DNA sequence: TGTGCCAGCAGCTTAGTCGGAGTACTTCAGGATCAGCCCCAGCATTTT. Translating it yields CASSLVGVLQDQPQHF.

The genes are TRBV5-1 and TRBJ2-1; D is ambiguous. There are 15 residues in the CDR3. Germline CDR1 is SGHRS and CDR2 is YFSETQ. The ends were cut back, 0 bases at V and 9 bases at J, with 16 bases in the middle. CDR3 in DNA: TGCGCCAGCAGCTTGGCTCCAACCAGGTTTTCTGAGCAGTTCTTC. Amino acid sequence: CASSLAPTRFSEQFF.

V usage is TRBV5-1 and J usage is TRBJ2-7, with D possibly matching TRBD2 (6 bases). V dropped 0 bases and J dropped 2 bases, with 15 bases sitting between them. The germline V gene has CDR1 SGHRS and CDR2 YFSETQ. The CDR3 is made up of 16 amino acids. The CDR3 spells CASSLAWGGEPYEQYF. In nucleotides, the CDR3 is TGCGCCAGCAGCTTGGCTTGGGGAGGTGAACCCTACGAGCAGTACTTC.

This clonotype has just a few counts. The CDR3 reads CASSEAFGTGIYGYTF. In DNA form, the CDR3 reads TGTGCCAGCAGTGAAGCTTTCGGGACAGGGATTTATGGCTACACCTTC. The chain recombines TRBV6-1 with TRBJ1-2, with TRBD1 matching over 9 bases. With V trimmed by 0 bases and J by 5 bases, 7 bases remained unmatched. This CDR3 region has 16 residues. Germline CDR1 and CDR2: MNHNS and SASEGT.

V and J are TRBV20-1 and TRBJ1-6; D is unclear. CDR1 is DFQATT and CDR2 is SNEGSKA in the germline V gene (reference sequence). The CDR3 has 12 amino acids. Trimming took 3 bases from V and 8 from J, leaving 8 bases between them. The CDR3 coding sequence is TGCAGTGCTAGCGGGCAGTATTCACCCCTCCACTTT. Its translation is CSASGQYSPLHF.

In DNA form, the CDR3 reads TGTGCCAGCAGCGTGGAAGGGTGGTCAGGTGAAAAACTGTTTTTT. The encoded protein is CASSVEGWSGEKLFF. This chain connects TRBV9 to TRBJ1-4; D is undetermined. Germline CDR1 reads SGDLS; CDR2 reads YYNGEE. The CDR3 has 15 residues. The V gene lost 2 bases and the J gene lost 7 bases, with 15 bases spanning the gap.

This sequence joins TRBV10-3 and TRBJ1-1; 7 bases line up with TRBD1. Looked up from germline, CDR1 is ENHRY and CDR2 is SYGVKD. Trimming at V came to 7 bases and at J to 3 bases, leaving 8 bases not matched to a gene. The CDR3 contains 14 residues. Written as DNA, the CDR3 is TGTGCCATCAAACAGGGGCTAGAGGACACTGAAGCTTTCTTT. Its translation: CAIKQGLEDTEAFF.

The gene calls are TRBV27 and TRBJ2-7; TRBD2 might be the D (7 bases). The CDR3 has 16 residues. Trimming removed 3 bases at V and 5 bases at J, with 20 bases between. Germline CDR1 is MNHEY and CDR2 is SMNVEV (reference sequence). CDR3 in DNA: TGTGCCAGCAGTTTGAGTCTTGCGGGGGCGCAAAACGAGCAGTACTTC. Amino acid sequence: CASSLSLAGAQNEQYF.

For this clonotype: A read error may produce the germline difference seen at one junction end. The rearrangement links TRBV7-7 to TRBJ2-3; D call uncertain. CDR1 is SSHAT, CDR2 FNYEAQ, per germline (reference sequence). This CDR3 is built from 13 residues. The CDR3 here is CASSKLTGDTQYF. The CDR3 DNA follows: TGTGCTAGCAGCAAGCTCACCGGAGATACGCAGTATTTT.

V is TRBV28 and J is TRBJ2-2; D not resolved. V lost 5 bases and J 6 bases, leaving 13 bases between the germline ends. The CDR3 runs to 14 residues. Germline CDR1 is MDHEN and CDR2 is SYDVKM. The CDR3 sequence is CASSRLGPSGELFF. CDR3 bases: TGTGCCAGCAGTCGCCTGGGTCCCTCCGGGGAGCTGTTTTTT.

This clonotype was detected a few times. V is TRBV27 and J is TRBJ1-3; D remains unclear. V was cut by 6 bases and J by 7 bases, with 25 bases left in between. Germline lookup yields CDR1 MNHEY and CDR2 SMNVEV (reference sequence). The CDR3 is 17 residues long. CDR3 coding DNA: TGTGCCAGCAGCCCTACCCCTAAGGGTCCGCTTCGGAACACCATATATTTT. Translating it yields CASSPTPKGPLRNTIYF.

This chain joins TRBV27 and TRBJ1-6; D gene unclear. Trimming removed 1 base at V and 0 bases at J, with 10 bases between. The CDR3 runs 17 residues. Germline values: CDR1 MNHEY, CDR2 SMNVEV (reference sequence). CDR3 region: CASSLLGRSSYNSPLHF. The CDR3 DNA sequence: TGTGCCAGCAGTTTATTAGGCCGGAGCTCCTATAATTCACCCCTCCACTTT.

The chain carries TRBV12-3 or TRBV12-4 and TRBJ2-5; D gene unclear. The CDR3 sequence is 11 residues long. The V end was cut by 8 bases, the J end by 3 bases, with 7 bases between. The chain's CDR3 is CASGPEETQYF. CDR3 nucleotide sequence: TGTGCCAGCGGACCCGAAGAGACCCAGTACTTC.

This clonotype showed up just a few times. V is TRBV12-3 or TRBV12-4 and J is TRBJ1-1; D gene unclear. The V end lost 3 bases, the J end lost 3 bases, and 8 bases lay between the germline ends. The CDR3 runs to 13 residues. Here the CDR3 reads CASSFSGYTEAFF. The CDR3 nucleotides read TGTGCCAGCAGTTTCTCGGGTTACACTGAAGCTTTCTTT.

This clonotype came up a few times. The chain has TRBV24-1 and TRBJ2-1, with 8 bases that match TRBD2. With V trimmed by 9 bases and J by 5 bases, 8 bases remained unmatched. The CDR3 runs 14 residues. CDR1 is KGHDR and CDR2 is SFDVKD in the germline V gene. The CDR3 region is CATGIAGGHNEQFF. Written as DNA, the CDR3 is TGTGCCACCGGGATTGCGGGGGGTCACAATGAGCAGTTCTTC.

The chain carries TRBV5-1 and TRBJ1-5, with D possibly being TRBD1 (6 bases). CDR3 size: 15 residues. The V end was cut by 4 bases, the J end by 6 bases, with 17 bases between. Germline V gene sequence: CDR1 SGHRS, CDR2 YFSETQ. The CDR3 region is CASSPDWGAGQPQHF. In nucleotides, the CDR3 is TGCGCCAGCAGCCCGGACTGGGGGGCGGGTCAGCCCCAGCATTTT.

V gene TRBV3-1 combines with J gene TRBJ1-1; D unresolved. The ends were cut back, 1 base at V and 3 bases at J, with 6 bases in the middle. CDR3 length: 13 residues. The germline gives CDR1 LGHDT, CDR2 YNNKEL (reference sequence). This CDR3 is CASSQGPDTEAFF. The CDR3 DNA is TGTGCCAGCAGCCAAGGGCCGGACACTGAAGCTTTCTTT.

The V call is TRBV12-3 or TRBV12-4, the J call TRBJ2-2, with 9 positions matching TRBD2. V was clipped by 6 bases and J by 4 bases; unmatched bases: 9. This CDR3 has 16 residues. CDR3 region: CASSYPLAGATGELFF. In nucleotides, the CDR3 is TGTGCCAGCAGCTACCCCTTAGCGGGGGCCACCGGGGAGCTGTTTTTT.

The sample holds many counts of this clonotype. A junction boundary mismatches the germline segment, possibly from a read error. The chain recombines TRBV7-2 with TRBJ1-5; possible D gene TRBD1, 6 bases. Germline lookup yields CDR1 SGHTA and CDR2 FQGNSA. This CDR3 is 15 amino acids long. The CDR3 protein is CASSLGGGSNQPQHF. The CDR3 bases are TGCGCCAGCAGCCTAGGGGGAGGGAGCAATCAGCCCCAGCATTTT.

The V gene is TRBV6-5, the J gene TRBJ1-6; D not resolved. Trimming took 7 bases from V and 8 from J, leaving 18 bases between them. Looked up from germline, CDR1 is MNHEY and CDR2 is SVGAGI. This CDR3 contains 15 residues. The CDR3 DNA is TGTGCCAGCATCAAGGGCCCGGGTTGGGATTCACCCCTCCACTTT. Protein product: CASIKGPGWDSPLHF.

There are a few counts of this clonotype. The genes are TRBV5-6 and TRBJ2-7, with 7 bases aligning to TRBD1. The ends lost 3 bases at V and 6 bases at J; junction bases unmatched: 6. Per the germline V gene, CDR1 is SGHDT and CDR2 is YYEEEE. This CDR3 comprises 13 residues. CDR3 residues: CASSSGQVSEQYV. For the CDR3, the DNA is TGTGCCAGCAGCTCCGGACAGGTCTCCGAGCAGTACGTC.

The CDR3 spells CATSREAVTDTQYF. The CDR3 DNA reads as TGTGCCACCAGCAGAGAAGCAGTCACAGATACGCAGTATTTT. The gene calls are TRBV15 and TRBJ2-3; D gene uncertain. Trimming took 0 bases from V and 2 from J, leaving 6 bases between them. The CDR3 loop spans 14 amino acids. Germline CDR1 reads LNHNV; CDR2 reads YYDKDF (reference sequence).

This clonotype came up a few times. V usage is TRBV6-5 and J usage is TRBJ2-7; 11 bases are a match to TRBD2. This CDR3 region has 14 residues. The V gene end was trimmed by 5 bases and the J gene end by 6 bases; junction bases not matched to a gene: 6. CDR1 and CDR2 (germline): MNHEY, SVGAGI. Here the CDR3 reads CASSPTSGGSEQYF. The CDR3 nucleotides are TGTGCCAGCAGTCCCACTAGCGGGGGATCCGAGCAGTACTTC.

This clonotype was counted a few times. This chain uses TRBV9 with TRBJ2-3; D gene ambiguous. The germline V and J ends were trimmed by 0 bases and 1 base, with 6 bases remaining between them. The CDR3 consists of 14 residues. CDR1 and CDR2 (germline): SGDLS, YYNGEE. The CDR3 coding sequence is TGTGCCAGCAGCGTAGATGGAGGCACAGATACGCAGTATTTT. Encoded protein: CASSVDGGTDTQYF. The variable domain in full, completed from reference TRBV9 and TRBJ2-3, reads DSGVTQTPKHLITATGQRVTLRCSPRSGDLSVYWYQQSLDQGLQFLIQYYNGEERAKGNILERFSAQQFPDLHSELNLSSLELGDSALYFCASSVDGGTDTQYFGPGTRLTVL.

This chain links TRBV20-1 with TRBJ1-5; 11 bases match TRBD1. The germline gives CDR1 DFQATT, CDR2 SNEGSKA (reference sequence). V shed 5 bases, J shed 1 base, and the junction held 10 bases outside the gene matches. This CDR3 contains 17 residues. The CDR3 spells CSAPLWDRGGSNQPQHF. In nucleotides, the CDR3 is TGCAGTGCTCCACTATGGGACAGGGGGGGGAGCAATCAGCCCCAGCATTTT.

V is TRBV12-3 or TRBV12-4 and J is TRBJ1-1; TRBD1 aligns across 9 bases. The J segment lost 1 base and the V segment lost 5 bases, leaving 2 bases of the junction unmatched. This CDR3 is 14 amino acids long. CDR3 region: CASSLQGANTEAFF. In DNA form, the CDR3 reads TGTGCCAGCAGTCTACAGGGGGCGAACACTGAAGCTTTCTTT.

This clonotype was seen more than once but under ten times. The CDR3 DNA follows: TGTGCCAGCACCTGGACAGCCTTTCTTAAAGCGGATACGCAGTATTTT. As protein: CASTWTAFLKADTQYF. The rearrangement uses TRBV27 and TRBJ2-3; a weak D match, TRBD1 (6 bases). From germline, CDR1 is MNHEY and CDR2 SMNVEV (reference sequence). The V gene lost 7 bases and the J gene lost 6 bases, with 23 bases spanning the gap. This CDR3 has 16 residues.

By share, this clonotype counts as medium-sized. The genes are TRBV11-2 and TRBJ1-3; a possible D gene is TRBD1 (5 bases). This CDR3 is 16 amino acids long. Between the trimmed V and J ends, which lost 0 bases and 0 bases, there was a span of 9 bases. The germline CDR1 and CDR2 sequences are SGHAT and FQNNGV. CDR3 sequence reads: CASSLDRAFSGNTIYF. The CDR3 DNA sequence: TGTGCCAGCAGCTTAGACAGGGCCTTCTCTGGAAACACCATATATTTT.

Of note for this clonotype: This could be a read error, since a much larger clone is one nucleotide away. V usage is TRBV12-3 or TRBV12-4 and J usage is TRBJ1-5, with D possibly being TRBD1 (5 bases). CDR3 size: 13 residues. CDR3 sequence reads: CASSPGRLGPEHF. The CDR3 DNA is TGTGCCAGCAGCCCCGGGCGCCTGGGGCCCGAGCATTTT.